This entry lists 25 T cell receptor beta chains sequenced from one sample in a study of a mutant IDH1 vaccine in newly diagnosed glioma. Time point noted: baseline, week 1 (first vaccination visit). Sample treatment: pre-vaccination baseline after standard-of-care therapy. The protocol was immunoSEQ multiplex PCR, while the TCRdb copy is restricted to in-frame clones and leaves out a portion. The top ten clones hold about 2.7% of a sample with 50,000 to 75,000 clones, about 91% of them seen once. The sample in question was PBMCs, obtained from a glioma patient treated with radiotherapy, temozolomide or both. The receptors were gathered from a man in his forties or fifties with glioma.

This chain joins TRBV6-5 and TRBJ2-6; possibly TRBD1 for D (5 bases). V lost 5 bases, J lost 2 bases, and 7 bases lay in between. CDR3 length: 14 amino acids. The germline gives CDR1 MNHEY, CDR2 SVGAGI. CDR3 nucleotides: TGTGCCAGCAGTCCCAGGGCTGGGGCCAACGTCCTGACTTTC. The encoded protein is CASSPRAGANVLTF.

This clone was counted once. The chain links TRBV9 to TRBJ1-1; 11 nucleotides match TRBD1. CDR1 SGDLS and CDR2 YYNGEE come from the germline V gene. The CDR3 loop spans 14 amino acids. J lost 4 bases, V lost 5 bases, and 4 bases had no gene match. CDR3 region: CASSQDRGLTEAFF. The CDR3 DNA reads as TGTGCCAGCAGTCAGGACAGGGGGCTCACTGAAGCTTTCTTT.

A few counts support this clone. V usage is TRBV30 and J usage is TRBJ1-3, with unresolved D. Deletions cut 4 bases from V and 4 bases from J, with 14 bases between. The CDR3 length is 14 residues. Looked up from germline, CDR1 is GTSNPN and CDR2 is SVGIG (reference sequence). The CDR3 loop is CAWIPEQAGNTIYF. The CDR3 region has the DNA TGTGCCTGGATCCCCGAGCAGGCAGGAAACACCATATATTTT.

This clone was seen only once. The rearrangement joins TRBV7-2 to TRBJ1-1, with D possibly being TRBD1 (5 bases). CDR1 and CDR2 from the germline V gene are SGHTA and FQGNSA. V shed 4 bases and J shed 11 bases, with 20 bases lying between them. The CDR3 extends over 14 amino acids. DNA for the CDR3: TGTGCCAGCAGCTCCTCCTCGGACACGACGGATGCTTTCTTT. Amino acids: CASSSSSDTTDAFF.

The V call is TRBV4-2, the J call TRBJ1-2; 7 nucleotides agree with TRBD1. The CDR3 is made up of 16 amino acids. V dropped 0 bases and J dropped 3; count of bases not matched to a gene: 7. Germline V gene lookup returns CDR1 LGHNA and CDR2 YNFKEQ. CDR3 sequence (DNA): TGTGCCAGCAGCCAAGATACAGGGGCTTCTTACTATGGCTACACCTTC. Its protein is CASSQDTGASYYGYTF.

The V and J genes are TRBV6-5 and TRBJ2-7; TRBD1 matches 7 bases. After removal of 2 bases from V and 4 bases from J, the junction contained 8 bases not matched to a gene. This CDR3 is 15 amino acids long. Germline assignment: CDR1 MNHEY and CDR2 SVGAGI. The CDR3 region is CASSYPPGQLYEQYF. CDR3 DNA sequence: TGTGCCAGCAGTTACCCTCCGGGACAGTTATACGAGCAGTACTTC.

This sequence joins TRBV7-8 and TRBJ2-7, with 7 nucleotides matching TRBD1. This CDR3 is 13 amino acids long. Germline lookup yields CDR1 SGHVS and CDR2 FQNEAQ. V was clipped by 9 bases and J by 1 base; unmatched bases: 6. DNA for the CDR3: TGTGCCAGTTATGGACAGGTTTCCTACGAGCAGTACTTC. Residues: CASYGQVSYEQYF.

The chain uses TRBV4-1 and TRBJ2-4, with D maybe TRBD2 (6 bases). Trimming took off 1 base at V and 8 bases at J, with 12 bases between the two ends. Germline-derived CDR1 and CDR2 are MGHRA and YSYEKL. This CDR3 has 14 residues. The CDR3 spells CASSQGTGGDIQYF. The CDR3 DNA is TGCGCCAGCAGCCAAGGAACAGGAGGGGACATTCAGTACTTC.

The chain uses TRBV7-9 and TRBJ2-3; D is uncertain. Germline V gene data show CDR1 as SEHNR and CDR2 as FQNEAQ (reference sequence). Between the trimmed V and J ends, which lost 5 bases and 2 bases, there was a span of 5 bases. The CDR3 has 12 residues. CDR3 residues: CASSPSTDTQYF. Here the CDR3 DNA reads TGTGCCAGCAGCCCCTCCACAGATACGCAGTATTTT.

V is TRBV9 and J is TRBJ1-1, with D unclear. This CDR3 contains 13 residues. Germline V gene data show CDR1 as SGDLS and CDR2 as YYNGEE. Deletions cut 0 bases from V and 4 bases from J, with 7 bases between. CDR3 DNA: TGTGCCAGCAGCGTAGTTTCTTCCACTGAAGCTTTCTTT. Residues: CASSVVSSTEAFF. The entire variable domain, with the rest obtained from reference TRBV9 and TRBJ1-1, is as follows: DSGVTQTPKHLITATGQRVTLRCSPRSGDLSVYWYQQSLDQGLQFLIQYYNGEERAKGNILERFSAQQFPDLHSELNLSSLELGDSALYFCASSVVSSTEAFFGQGTRLTVV.

The CDR3 is CASSIVLDGYEQYF. The CDR3 region has the DNA TGTGCCAGTAGTATAGTACTGGATGGCTACGAGCAGTACTTC. The chain links TRBV19 to TRBJ2-7; no clear D. Trimming left V 1 base short and J 3 bases short, with 10 bases between. Germline V CDR1 and CDR2: LNHDA, SQIVND (reference sequence). This CDR3 contains 14 residues.

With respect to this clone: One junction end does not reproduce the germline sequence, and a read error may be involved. The CDR3 loop reads CASGWGQFSSEQYF. The CDR3 DNA reads as TGTGCCAGCGGATGGGGGCAGTTCTCCTCCGAGCAGTACTTC. The chain links TRBV2 to TRBJ2-7; tentative D call: TRBD1 (6 bases). CDR3 length equals 14 residues. CDR1 SNHLY and CDR2 FYNNEI come from the germline V gene. The full variable domain, its missing parts supplied by reference TRBV2 and TRBJ2-7, is EPEVTQTPSHQVTQMGQEVILRCVPISNHLYFYWYRQILGQKVEFLVSFYNNEISEKSEIFDDQFSVERPDGSNFTLKIRSTKLEDSAMYFCASGWGQFSSEQYFGPGTRLTVT.

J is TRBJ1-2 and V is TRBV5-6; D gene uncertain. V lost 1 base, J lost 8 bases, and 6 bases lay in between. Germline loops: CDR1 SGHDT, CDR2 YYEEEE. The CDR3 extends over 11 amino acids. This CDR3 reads CASSLISGYTF. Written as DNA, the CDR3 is TGTGCCAGCAGCTTGATTAGCGGCTACACCTTC.

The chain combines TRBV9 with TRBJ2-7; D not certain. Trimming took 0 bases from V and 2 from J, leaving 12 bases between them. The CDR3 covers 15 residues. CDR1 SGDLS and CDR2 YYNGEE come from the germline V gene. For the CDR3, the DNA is TGTGCCAGCAGCGTAGGGGCTACCCCAGCCTACGAGCAGTACTTC. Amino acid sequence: CASSVGATPAYEQYF.

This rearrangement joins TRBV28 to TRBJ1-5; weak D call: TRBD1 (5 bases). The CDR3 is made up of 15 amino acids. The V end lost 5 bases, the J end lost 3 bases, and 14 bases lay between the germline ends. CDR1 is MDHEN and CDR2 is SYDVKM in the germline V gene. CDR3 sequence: CASSRNRSPNQPQHF. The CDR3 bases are TGTGCCAGCAGTCGTAACAGGTCCCCCAATCAGCCCCAGCATTTT.

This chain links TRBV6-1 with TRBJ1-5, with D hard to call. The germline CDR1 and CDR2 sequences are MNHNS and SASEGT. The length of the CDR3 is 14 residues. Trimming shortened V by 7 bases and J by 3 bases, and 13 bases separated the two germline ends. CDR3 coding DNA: TGTGCCAGCACCTATCGAGGGAACAATCAGCCCCAGCATTTT. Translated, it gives CASTYRGNNQPQHF.

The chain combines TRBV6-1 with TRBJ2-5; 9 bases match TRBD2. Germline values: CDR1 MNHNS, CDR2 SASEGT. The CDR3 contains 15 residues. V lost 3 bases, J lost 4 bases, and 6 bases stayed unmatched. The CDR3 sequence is CASSDGASGAETQYF. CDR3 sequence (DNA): TGTGCCAGCAGTGATGGGGCTAGCGGGGCAGAGACCCAGTACTTC.

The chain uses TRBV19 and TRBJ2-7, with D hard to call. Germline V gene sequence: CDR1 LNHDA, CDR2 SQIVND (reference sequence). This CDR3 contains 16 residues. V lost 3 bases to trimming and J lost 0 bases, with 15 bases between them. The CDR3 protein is CASSISADTVSYEQYF. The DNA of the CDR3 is TGTGCCAGTAGTATTTCAGCAGACACTGTCTCCTACGAGCAGTACTTC.

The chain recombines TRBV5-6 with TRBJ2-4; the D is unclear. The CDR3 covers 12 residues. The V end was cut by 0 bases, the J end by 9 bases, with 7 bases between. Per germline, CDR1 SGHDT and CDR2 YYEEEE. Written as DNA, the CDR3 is TGTGCCAGCAGCTTGGGGGTGGGCATTCAGTACTTC. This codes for CASSLGVGIQYF.

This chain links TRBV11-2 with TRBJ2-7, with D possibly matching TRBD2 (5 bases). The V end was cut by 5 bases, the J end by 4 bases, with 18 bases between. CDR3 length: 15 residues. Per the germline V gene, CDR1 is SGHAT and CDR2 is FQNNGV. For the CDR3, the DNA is TGTGCCAGCAGCCCAGAGCGGCTAGTTTCGTACGAGCAGTACTTC. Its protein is CASSPERLVSYEQYF.

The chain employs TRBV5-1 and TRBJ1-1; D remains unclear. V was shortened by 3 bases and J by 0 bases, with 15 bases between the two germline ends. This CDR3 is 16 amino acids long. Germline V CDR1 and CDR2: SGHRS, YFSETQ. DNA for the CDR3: TGCGCCAGCAGCTCCCAAGCCGAACACGTGAACACTGAAGCTTTCTTT. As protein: CASSSQAEHVNTEAFF.

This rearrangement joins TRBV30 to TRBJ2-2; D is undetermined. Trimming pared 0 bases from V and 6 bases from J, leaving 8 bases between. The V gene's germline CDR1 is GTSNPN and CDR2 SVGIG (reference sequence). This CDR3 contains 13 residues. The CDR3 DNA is TGTGCCTGGAGTGTACTTGGATCCGGGGAGCTGTTTTTT. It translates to CAWSVLGSGELFF.

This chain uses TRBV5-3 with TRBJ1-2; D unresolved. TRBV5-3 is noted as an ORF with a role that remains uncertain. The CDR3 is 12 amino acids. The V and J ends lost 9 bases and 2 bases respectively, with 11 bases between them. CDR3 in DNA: TGTGCCACCCCCCCCGGGAACTATGGCTACACCTTC. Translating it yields CATPPGNYGYTF.

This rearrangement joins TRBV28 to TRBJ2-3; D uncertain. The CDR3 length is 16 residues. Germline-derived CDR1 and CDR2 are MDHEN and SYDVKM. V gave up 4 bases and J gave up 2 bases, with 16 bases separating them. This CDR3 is CASSSFRLSFTDTQYF. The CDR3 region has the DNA TGTGCCAGCAGTTCCTTCCGGTTGTCCTTCACAGATACGCAGTATTTT.

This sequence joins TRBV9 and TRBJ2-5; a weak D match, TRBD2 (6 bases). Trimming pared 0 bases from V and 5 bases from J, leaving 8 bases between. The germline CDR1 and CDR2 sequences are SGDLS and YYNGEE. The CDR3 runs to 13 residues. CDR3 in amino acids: CASSVEGRETQYF. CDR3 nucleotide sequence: TGTGCCAGCAGCGTAGAGGGGAGGGAGACCCAGTACTTC.